These T cell receptor beta chains were read from a single sample in a study of OX40 agonist ivuxolimab in advanced cancers. The repertoire was sequenced with immunoSEQ multiplex PCR; TCRdb's copy has only in-frame clones and lacks some. The repertoire holds around 65,000 clones, 91% seen once, with under 0.35% in the top ten. Sequencing was performed on CD4+ or CD8+ T cells sorted from blood, taken in a trial of the OX40 agonist ivuxolimab. The origin of the receptors is an adult with an advanced solid tumor such as melanoma, head and neck, liver or kidney cancer. Each CDR3 is given with its conserved first and last residue. The order of the fields is D gene, V gene, J gene, CDR3 protein. A D gene is named only where the DNA matches it firmly.

D: NA
V: TRBV14
J: TRBJ2-1
CDR3: CASSQAGPYNEQFF

D: TRBD1
V: TRBV19
J: TRBJ1-4
CDR3: CASSGAGTGARIFEKLFF

D: NA
V: TRBV7-9
J: TRBJ2-1
CDR3: CASSFRTGLFNEQFF

D: NA
V: TRBV10-3
J: TRBJ1-3
CDR3: CAISDSGARGNTIYF

D: NA
V: TRBV27
J: TRBJ2-6
CDR3: CASSRAGANVLTF

D: NA
V: TRBV11-2
J: TRBJ2-1
CDR3: CASSSGTQSYNEQFF

D: NA
V: TRBV5-1
J: TRBJ2-5
CDR3: CASSQVEGTQYF

D: TRBD1
V: TRBV29-1
J: TRBJ2-3
CDR3: CSARQGITSTDTQYF

D: TRBD2
V: TRBV27
J: TRBJ2-5
CDR3: CASSLIAGVQETQYF

D: TRBD1
V: TRBV9
J: TRBJ2-3
CDR3: CASSSPGGTGSHTQYF

D: NA
V: TRBV6-4
J: TRBJ2-7
CDR3: CASSEGRFTKQYF